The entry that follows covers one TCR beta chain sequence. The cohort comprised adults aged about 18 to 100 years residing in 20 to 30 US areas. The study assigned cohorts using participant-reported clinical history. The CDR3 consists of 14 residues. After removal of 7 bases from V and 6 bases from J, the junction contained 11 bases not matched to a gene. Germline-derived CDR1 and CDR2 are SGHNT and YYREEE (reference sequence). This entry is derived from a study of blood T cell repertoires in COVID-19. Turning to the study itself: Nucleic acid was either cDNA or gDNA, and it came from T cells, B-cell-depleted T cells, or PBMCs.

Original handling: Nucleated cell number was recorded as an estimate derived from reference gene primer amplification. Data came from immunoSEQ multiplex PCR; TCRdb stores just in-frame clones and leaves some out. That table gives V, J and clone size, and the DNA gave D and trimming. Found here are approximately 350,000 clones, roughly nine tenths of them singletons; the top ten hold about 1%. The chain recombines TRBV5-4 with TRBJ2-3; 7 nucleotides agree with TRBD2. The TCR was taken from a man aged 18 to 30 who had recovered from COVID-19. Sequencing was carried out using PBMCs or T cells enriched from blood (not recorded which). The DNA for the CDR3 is TGTGCCAGCGGAGAGGCGGGAGTGTACGATACGCAGTATTTT. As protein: CASGEAGVYDTQYF.